This entry concerns a single TCR beta chain. TCRdb used MiXCR to reprocess the RT-PCR reads, holding one entry per CDR3 protein. In the table there are 190,000 or so distinct CDR3 sequences, more than 35% of which are singletons. This entry is derived from a study of patients and donors after allogeneic stem cell transplantation. Germline CDR1 GTSNPN, CDR2 SVGIG (reference sequence). This CDR3 has 13 amino acids. V lost 2 bases to trimming and J lost 4 bases, with 11 bases between them. V usage is TRBV30 and J usage is TRBJ1-2; D call uncertain. The clonotype was recovered from a human donor who was either an allogeneic HSCT recipient or a stem cell or donor lymphocyte infusion donor (not recorded which). It is not recorded whose cells these are; they may come from a transplant donor. Sequenced input: blood, either unsorted or a sorted T cell fraction (not recorded which). The CDR3 protein is CAWSPTVSYGYTF. CDR3 nucleotides: TGTGCCTGGAGTCCGACGGTTTCCTATGGCTACACCTTC.